This TCR beta chain was found in a study of blood T cell repertoires in COVID-19. The overall study: Samples of COVID-19 (acute and convalescent) were obtained from the United States, Italy and Spain. PBMCs, B-cell-depleted T cells, or T cells provided the cDNA or gDNA that made up the material.

CDR3 length equals 15 residues. The germline CDR1 and CDR2 sequences are MGHRA and YSYEKL. Trimming took 0 bases from V and 1 from J, leaving 7 bases between them. Per the original methods: Reference gene primer amplification gave nucleated cell count estimates. The assay was immunoSEQ multiplex PCR, and TCRdb's table has in-frame clones only and misses some. The DNA gave D and trimming, while V, J and clone size come from that table. The sample shows roughly 97,000 clones, about 90% of them seen only once. The sequence derives from a human donor in a cohort sampled during active COVID-19. The chain employs TRBV4-1 and TRBJ1-5; D might be TRBD1 (6 bases). Sequenced sample: peripheral blood. CDR3 DNA: TGCGCCAGCAGCCAAGAGGGGGCGAGCAATCAGCCCCAGCATTTT. Translated: CASSQEGASNQPQHF.